A single sample gave rise to the 11 T cell receptor beta chains below, sequenced in a study of cytomegalovirus exposure and HLA in healthy donors (dated by TCRdb to the late 2010s). The library relied on the immunoSEQ multiplex PCR assay. The multiplex PCR relied on a mix of 60 forward primers for TCR Vbeta segments and 13 reverse primers for TCR Jbeta segments. Entries here come from immuneACCESS through TCRdb and include only in-frame sequences with V and J called. Some clones fail to appear in such tables; in the studies checked, an unresolved V gene covers under half of the shortfall, and the cause of the remainder is unknown. For this sample there are about 180,000 clones; roughly 84% appear just once. The ten most abundant clones make up around 0.37% of the sample. Sequencing was performed on PBMCs. Receptors were obtained from a boy aged 2 to 10 in good health and CMV-seronegative.

J is TRBJ2-5 and V is TRBV2; 8 positions match TRBD2. Trimming removed 6 bases from V and 10 bases from J; junction bases left unmatched: 13. This CDR3 has 14 residues. Germline V gene lookup returns CDR1 SNHLY and CDR2 FYNNEI. CDR3 residues: CASSAGLARGVQYF. The DNA of the CDR3 is TGTGCCAGCAGCGCTGGACTAGCCCGCGGGGTCCAGTACTTC.

On this clone itself: A read error may account for a junction end that differs from germline. The V and J genes are TRBV2 and TRBJ1-5; D is uncertain. The CDR3 totals 11 residues. Germline V gene lookup returns CDR1 SNHLY and CDR2 FYNNEI. This CDR3 is CASSVIWAPTF. In DNA, the CDR3 is TGTGCCAGCAGTGTTATCTGGGCGCCGACTTTT.

The CDR3 region is CASSPLLGSGRGEQYF. The CDR3 DNA is TGTGCCAGCAGCCCCCTGTTGGGGAGCGGGAGAGGGGAGCAGTACTTC. The genes are TRBV5-4 and TRBJ2-7, with 8 bases matching TRBD2. The length of the CDR3 is 16 residues. Germline V gene lookup returns CDR1 SGHNT and CDR2 YYREEE (reference sequence). V trimming: 4 bases; J trimming: 7 bases; junction bases outside the gene matches: 16.

The chain couples TRBV27 to TRBJ1-4; 12 bases line up with TRBD1. The CDR3 has 16 residues. The trim removed 3 bases at V and 7 bases at J, leaving 6 bases unmatched. Germline CDR1 MNHEY, CDR2 SMNVEV (reference sequence). CDR3 residues: CASSLGTGGYGEKLFF. The CDR3 nucleotides are TGTGCCAGCAGTTTGGGGACAGGGGGCTATGGTGAAAAACTGTTTTTT.

V and J are TRBV19 and TRBJ1-2, with D uncertain. Germline CDR1 reads LNHDA; CDR2 reads SQIVND (reference sequence). The germline V and J ends were trimmed by 1 base and 1 base, with 7 bases remaining between them. The CDR3 is 14 amino acids. This chain's CDR3 is CASSIGRVNYGYTF. The CDR3 coding sequence is TGTGCCAGTAGTATAGGACGGGTTAACTATGGCTACACCTTC.

The gene calls are TRBV7-2 and TRBJ2-2; no clear D. Germline loops: CDR1 SGHTA, CDR2 FQGNSA. The ends were cut back, 5 bases at V and 6 bases at J, with 10 bases in the middle. CDR3 length: 13 residues. The CDR3 spells CASSVSSAGELFF. The CDR3 nucleotides read TGTGCCAGCAGCGTTAGCTCCGCCGGGGAGCTGTTTTTT.

This chain uses TRBV7-9 with TRBJ2-7; no clear D gene. Germline CDR1 is SEHNR and CDR2 is FQNEAQ (reference sequence). The CDR3 runs 14 residues. V was pared by 5 bases and J by 4 bases, with 15 bases between. The chain's CDR3 is CASSPSVDSYEQYF. The CDR3 nucleotides read TGTGCCAGCAGCCCTTCGGTTGATTCGTACGAGCAGTACTTC.

CDR3 sequence (DNA): TGCGCCAGCAGTCCCGGACAGGGGGGAGAGACCCAGTACTTC. As protein: CASSPGQGGETQYF. This chain uses TRBV4-1 with TRBJ2-5; TRBD1 matches 10 bases. This CDR3 is built from 14 residues. With 6 bases clipped from V and 4 bases from J, the junction kept 5 bases outside the gene matches. Looked up from germline, CDR1 is MGHRA and CDR2 is YSYEKL.

The genes are TRBV29-1 and TRBJ2-5, with 9 bases that match TRBD1. The CDR3 spans 13 residues. The junction had 6 bases not matched to a gene; V was cut back by 5 bases and J by 5 bases. Looked up from germline, CDR1 is SQVTM and CDR2 is ANQGSEA. The CDR3 coding sequence is TGCAGCGTTAAGCGACAGGGGGTCGAGACCCAGTACTTC. Translating gives CSVKRQGVETQYF.

The chain carries TRBV29-1 and TRBJ2-5; a weak D match, TRBD2 (5 bases). The J call could be wrong; TRBJ2-7 is a better fit for the DNA end. CDR3 length equals 13 residues. Germline assignment: CDR1 SQVTM and CDR2 ANQGSEA. In DNA form, the CDR3 reads TGCAGCGTTGGAGGACTGACTCGGTCCGAGCAGTACTTC. This gives the protein CSVGGLTRSEQYF.

The V call is TRBV4-1, the J call TRBJ2-1, with D possibly matching TRBD2 (5 bases). Germline values: CDR1 MGHRA, CDR2 YSYEKL. The CDR3 totals 15 residues. With 4 bases removed from V and 4 bases from J, the gap between germline ends came to 14 bases. The CDR3 reads CASSPSGGKYNEQFF. CDR3 nucleotides: TGCGCCAGCAGCCCAAGCGGAGGAAAATACAATGAGCAGTTCTTC.